The present TCR beta chain was sequenced within a study of blood T cell repertoires in COVID-19. This clone was picked up one time. The table came from immunoSEQ multiplex PCR; TCRdb's copy has only in-frame clones and leaves some out. The table records 120,000 or so clones, over 60% of them present only once. The CDR3 has 13 amino acids. Trimming took 3 bases from V and 4 from J, leaving 7 bases between them. Per germline, CDR1 SGHTA and CDR2 FQGNSA. The TCR comes from a man aged 70-80 years with acute or convalescent COVID-19. The chain combines TRBV7-2 with TRBJ1-5; the D is unclear. What was sequenced was peripheral blood. CDR3 sequence reads: CASSLQVNQPQHF. In DNA, the CDR3 is TGTGCCAGCAGCTTGCAGGTGAATCAGCCCCAGCATTTT.